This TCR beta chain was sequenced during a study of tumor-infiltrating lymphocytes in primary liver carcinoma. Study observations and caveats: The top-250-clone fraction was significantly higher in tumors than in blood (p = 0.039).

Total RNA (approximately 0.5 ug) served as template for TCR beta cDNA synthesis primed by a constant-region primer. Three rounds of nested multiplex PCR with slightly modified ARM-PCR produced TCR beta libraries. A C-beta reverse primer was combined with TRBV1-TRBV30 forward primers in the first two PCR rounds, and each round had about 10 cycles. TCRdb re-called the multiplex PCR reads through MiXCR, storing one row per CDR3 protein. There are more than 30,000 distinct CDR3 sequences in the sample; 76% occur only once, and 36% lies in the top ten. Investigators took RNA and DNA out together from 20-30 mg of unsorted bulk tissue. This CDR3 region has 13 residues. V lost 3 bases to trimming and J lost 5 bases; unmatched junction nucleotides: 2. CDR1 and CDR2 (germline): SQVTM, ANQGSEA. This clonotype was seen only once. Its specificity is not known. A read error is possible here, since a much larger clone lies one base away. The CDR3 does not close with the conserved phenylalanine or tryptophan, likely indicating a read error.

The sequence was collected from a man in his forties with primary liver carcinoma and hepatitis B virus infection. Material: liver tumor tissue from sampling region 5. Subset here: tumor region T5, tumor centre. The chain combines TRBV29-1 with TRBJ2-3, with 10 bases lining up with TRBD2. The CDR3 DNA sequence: TGCAGCGTTGAGGCTAGCGGGAGAGATACGCAGTATATT. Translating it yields CSVEASGRDTQYI.